These T cell receptor beta chains were read from a single sample in a study of blood T cells in healthy people across ages. TCRdb used MiXCR to reprocess the 5' RACE reads, holding one entry per CDR3 protein. The sample lists 600,000 or so distinct CDR3 sequences, less than 60% occurring once. The material sequenced was blood. Receptors originate from a man of 80 years or more in good health. The CDR3 runs from the conserved cysteine through the conserved F or W. A D gene is named only where the DNA matches it firmly. Size is stated for part of the rows, as once, few or many counts, or as a class when the clone is expanded.

v_call,j_call,d_call,clone_size,cdr3_nt,cdr3_aa
TRBV11-2,TRBJ2-7,-,-,TGTGCCAGCAGCTTAGGTCTCGGGATCTCCTACGAGCAGTACTTC,CASSLGLGISYEQYF
TRBV10-3,TRBJ2-2,TRBD1,-,TGTGCCATCAGCGGGACAGGGGGCAACGGGGAGCTGTTTTTT,CAISGTGGNGELFF
TRBV20-1,TRBJ1-2,-,-,TGCAGTGCTAGAAGGGGGGTCTCTTATGGCTACACCTTC,CSARRGVSYGYTF
TRBV5-1,TRBJ2-3,TRBD1,-,TGCGCCAGCAGCGCATCCGGGACAGGGGGCTTAGATACGCAGTATTTT,CASSASGTGGLDTQYF
TRBV10-2,TRBJ2-1,-,-,TGCGCCAGCAGAGAGTTTTCCAATTCCTACAATGAGCAGTTCTTC,CASREFSNSYNEQFF
TRBV7-2,TRBJ2-7,TRBD2,-,TGTGCCAGTCGGACTAGCGGGATACACGAGCAGTACTTC,CASRTSGIHEQYF
TRBV20-1,TRBJ2-7,-,-,TGCAGTGCTAGGATGGATGGACAGGATCGGGGGAAGGGGCAGTACTTC,CSARMDGQDRGKGQYF
TRBV5-1,TRBJ2-7,-,few,TGCGCCAGCAGCTTGGTAGTTCCGGGTCGGTCCTACGAGCAGTACTTC,CASSLVVPGRSYEQYF
TRBV28,TRBJ2-3,TRBD2,-,TGTGCCAGCAGTCCGTTGGCTAGCGGGCCTAGCACAGATACGCAGTATTTT,CASSPLASGPSTDTQYF
TRBV28,TRBJ2-5,TRBD2,few,TGTGCCAGCACTAGCGGGGGGGGCTACGAGACCCAGTACTTC,CASTSGGGYETQYF
TRBV20-1,TRBJ2-3,-,few,TGCAGTGCTAGAACGGGACTGAACACAGATACGCAGTATTTT,CSARTGLNTDTQYF
TRBV20-1,TRBJ2-5,TRBD2,-,TGCAGTGCTAGATTACTAGCGGGTGAGACCCAGTACTTC,CSARLLAGETQYF
TRBV7-2,TRBJ2-3,TRBD2,once,TGTGCCAGCAGCTTATTGCGACTAGCGGGAAAAGATACGCAGTATTTT,CASSLLRLAGKDTQYF
TRBV12-3/TRBV12-4,TRBJ2-7,-,-,TGTGCCAGCAGTTTCGCGAACCCCCGGGCCCCTTCCTACGAGCAGTACTTC,CASSFANPRAPSYEQYF
TRBV7-9,TRBJ1-6,-,many,TGTGCCAGCACACCGCACAATAATTCACCCCTCCACTTT,CASTPHNNSPLHF
TRBV4-3,TRBJ2-1,-,-,TGCGCCAGCAGCCAAGGGGGACCAACCTACAATGAGCAGTTCTTC,CASSQGGPTYNEQFF
TRBV29-1,TRBJ2-3,-,-,TGCAGCGCCGCAGCCTTATCTAGCACAGATACGCAGTATTTT,CSAAALSSTDTQYF
TRBV4-3,TRBJ2-1,TRBD1,once,TGCGCCGGCAGCCAACAACAGGGGTATGAGCAGTTCTTC,CAGSQQQGYEQFF
TRBV3-1,TRBJ2-1,-,-,TGTGCCAGCCGCCTTCGAGGCAGGGGGGCCTACAATGAGCAGTTCTTC,CASRLRGRGAYNEQFF
TRBV10-3,TRBJ1-2,-,-,TGTGCGCTCTGGGCTCTACCGACTGGCTACACCTTC,CALWALPTGYTF
TRBV6-2/TRBV6-3,TRBJ2-5,-,-,TGTGCCAGCAGTTTCCCGGGACGCCAGCAAGAGACCCAGTACTTC,CASSFPGRQQETQYF
TRBV12-3/TRBV12-4,TRBJ2-5,TRBD1,few,TGTGCCAGCAGTTCGACTCGGACAGGAGTACAAGAGACCCAGTACTTC,CASSSTRTGVQETQYF
TRBV5-1,TRBJ2-1,-,few,TGCGCCAGCAGCTTTGATGGTGAGCAGTTCTTC,CASSFDGEQFF
TRBV6-5,TRBJ2-2,TRBD1,-,TGTGCCAGCAGTTCCCCATCGACAGGGCGCACCGGGGAGCTGTTTTTT,CASSSPSTGRTGELFF
TRBV6-2/TRBV6-3,TRBJ2-3,-,-,TGTGCCAGCAGCCAACGGGGTAGCGGAGCTAGCACAGATACGCAGTATTTT,CASSQRGSGASTDTQYF
TRBV5-1,TRBJ2-7,-,many,TGTGCCAGCAGCTTAGACGGAGCCTACGAGCAGTACTTC,CASSLDGAYEQYF
TRBV2,TRBJ2-2,-,-,TGTGCCAGCAGCCGTGGGGCGGGGCCGAACACCGGGGAGCTGTTTTTT,CASSRGAGPNTGELFF
TRBV7-2,TRBJ2-5,-,few,TGTGCCAGCACCACCCCCCGGATCAACGTGGAGACCCAGTACTTC,CASTTPRINVETQYF
TRBV20-1,TRBJ1-1,-,-,TGCAGTGCAAGCCCCCAGGTGAACACTGAAGCTTTCTTT,CSASPQVNTEAFF
TRBV20-1,TRBJ1-2,TRBD1,once,TGCAGTGCTAGAGATTCGGACAGGGCTTTTAACTATGGCTACACCTTC,CSARDSDRAFNYGYTF
TRBV12-3/TRBV12-4,TRBJ2-3,-,few,TGTGCCAGCAGTTTAAGTGTTAGCACAGATACGCAGTATTTT,CASSLSVSTDTQYF
TRBV20-1,TRBJ2-1,-,once,TGCAGTGCTAGAGGTGCTGCTGGCACCTACAATGAGCAGTTCTTC,CSARGAAGTYNEQFF
TRBV14,TRBJ1-6,-,-,TGTGCCAGCAGCCAAGAAGTAGTGAATAATTCACCCCTCCACTTT,CASSQEVVNNSPLHF
TRBV5-1,TRBJ2-7,-,few,TGCGCCAGCAGCTTGGCCGGCAGTTTATACGAGCAGTACTTC,CASSLAGSLYEQYF
TRBV13,TRBJ1-2,-,-,TGTGCCAGCAGCTTTGGGTCACAGAGTCACTATGGCTACACCTTC,CASSFGSQSHYGYTF
TRBV7-9,TRBJ2-7,-,-,TGTGCCAGCAACCCAGGACGGTTGAGGGAGCAGTACTTC,CASNPGRLREQYF
TRBV4-3,TRBJ1-2,-,-,TGCGCCAGCAGCCAAGATCGGCAGGCCAACTATGGCTACACCTTC,CASSQDRQANYGYTF
TRBV24-1,TRBJ2-1,-,-,TGTGCCACCAGTGGACAGATCAATGAGCAGTTCTTC,CATSGQINEQFF
TRBV4-2,TRBJ2-5,-,few,TGTGCCAGCTCCACCGAGAGGTACCGAGAGACCCAGTACTTC,CASSTERYRETQYF
TRBV12-3/TRBV12-4,TRBJ2-1,-,few,TGTGCCAGCAGTTTTACAGCTTTCAATGAGCAGTTCTTC,CASSFTAFNEQFF
TRBV20-1,TRBJ2-5,-,-,TGCAGTGCGACCGGAGTAGGTTCCCAAGAGACCCAGTACTTC,CSATGVGSQETQYF
TRBV20-1,TRBJ2-7,TRBD1,-,TGCAGTGCTAGAGAGGGGACGGGACAGAGCTCCTACGAGCAGTACTTC,CSAREGTGQSSYEQYF
TRBV6-6,TRBJ1-4,-,many,TGTGCCAGCAAAGATAATGAAAAACTGTTTTTT,CASKDNEKLFF
TRBV29-1,TRBJ2-5,TRBD2,few,TGCAGCGTTGAGAGGACTAGCGGCCGGGAGACCCAGTACTTC,CSVERTSGRETQYF
TRBV12-3/TRBV12-4,TRBJ2-6,-,few,TGTGCCAGCAGTTTAATGGGTCCTTCTGGGGCCAACGTCCTGACTTTC,CASSLMGPSGANVLTF
TRBV28,TRBJ2-7,TRBD2,few,TGTGCCAGCAGTTTCTCGGGCGGGGGGCCCTCCTACGAGCAGTACTTC,CASSFSGGGPSYEQYF
TRBV7-9,TRBJ1-2,-,-,TGTGCCAGCAGCTTTGACGGCGGGGACTATGGCTACACCTTC,CASSFDGGDYGYTF
TRBV9,TRBJ2-3,-,-,TGTGCCAGCAGCGAGGGGATGGGGTTAGATACGCAGTATTTT,CASSEGMGLDTQYF
TRBV4-1,TRBJ1-4,TRBD1,few,TGCGCCAGCAGCCAAGAAGGGACAGGGGATGAAAAACTGTTTTTT,CASSQEGTGDEKLFF
TRBV18,TRBJ2-5,TRBD1,-,TGTGCCAGCTCACCCAGCATCGACAGGGGAGAGACCCAGTACTTC,CASSPSIDRGETQYF
TRBV7-9,TRBJ2-5,-,-,TGTGCCAGCAGCTTAGACTACGGGGAAGAGACCCAGTACTTC,CASSLDYGEETQYF